This TCR beta chain was sequenced in a study of vaccination effects on CD4 cells after COVID-19 (dated by TCRdb to 2022 to 2024). For the study in its entirety: Post-vaccine samples across the study were collected a median of 72 days after the second dose, with a range of 14 to 241. In the study, cultures from other donors were sequenced using the Oncomine TCR Beta short-read assay on an Illumina iSeq 100. SARS-CoV-2 spike-specific CD4+ TCR repertoires were compared before and after mRNA vaccination in COVID-19 convalescent patients and in infection-naive vaccine recipients. Altogether, around eleven COVID-19 convalescent patients and 4 SARS-CoV-2-naive healthy vaccine recipients made up the full study.

In the ViraFEST assay, PBMC were stimulated with viral peptide pools, and TCR sequencing was then used to find antigen-specific CD4+ T cell clonotypes based on their expansion. After 10 days of culture, CD4+ T cells were isolated with the EasySep CD4+ T cell isolation kit. Each participant received two doses of an mRNA SARS-CoV-2 vaccine, either BNT162b2 or mRNA-1273. Negative nucleocapsid antibody results before and after vaccination confirmed that the healthy vaccine recipients had no prior SARS-CoV-2 infection. Each well held 1.5 million to 2.5 million PBMC cultured in IMDM containing about 5.5% human AB serum, 10 IU/ml IL-2 and gentamicin, along with about 9.3 ug/ml peptides. On days 3 and 7, half of the culture medium was replaced with fresh IL-2-containing medium. Each peptide stimulation condition was cultured in triplicate wells unless otherwise noted. Using Ficoll-Paque Plus gradient centrifugation, PBMC were separated from whole blood and then either used fresh or cryopreserved at -140C. The overlapping peptide pools covered the spike proteins of SARS-CoV-2 as well as those of the common cold coronaviruses HCoV-NL63, HCoV-OC43 and HCoV-229E. The QIAamp micro DNA kit was used to extract genomic DNA from the cultured CD4+ T cells.

The method was the immunoSEQ multiplex PCR assay. TCR beta CDR3 sequencing was performed on DNA from the cultured, isolated CD4+ T cells. Regarding the original processing steps: Non-productive TCR sequences were removed and reads were trimmed to the CDR3 region, keeping CDR3s of at least 7 amino acids. The MANAFEST web app was used to identify antigen-specific clonotypes by comparing expansion in peptide wells with expansion in reference cultures. To count as positive, a clone had to show expansion at FDR<0.05 compared with the reference and with all other wells, an odds ratio above 5, and a frequency above 0.1% in two replicate wells. Clonotypes significantly expanded in SARS-CoV-2 spike wells and in at least one common cold coronavirus spike condition were defined as cross-reactive. Levenshtein distance calculated with the stringdist R package was used to assess CDR3 similarity, and unrooted trees were constructed with ape in R 3.6.1. TCRdb carries this immuneACCESS record with in-frame sequences only. Its versions omit some clonotypes, under half of them owing to an unresolved V gene in the studies checked, with the rest unexplained. The V and J calls and clone size are taken from that table; D and trimming were inferred from the DNA. For this sample there are nearly 30,000 clones; 80% to 85% appear just once. In total, the top ten clones hold 5% to 6.5% of the sample.

This clone has a handful of counts. Which antigen it targets is not known. The input lacks base qualities; no much larger clone sits a single base away. CDR1 is given as SGHRS and CDR2 as YFSETQ, both from the germline V gene. V has 5 bases trimmed and J has 0 bases trimmed; junction bases matching no gene number 5. The CDR3 measures 15 amino acids from cysteine to phenylalanine. Left in the record is the CDR3 DNA by itself, 45 bases read in frame from the first base. Findings and caveats that apply to the study as a whole: Among healthy vaccine recipients, nearly all vaccine-induced clones were SARS-CoV-2 mono-reactive, and only 1 of 255 was cross-reactive with common cold coronaviruses. Only a small number of convalescent patients were included, and no early post-infection timepoints were available, which limited the study. Both infection-induced and vaccine-induced clones contracted markedly at late post-vaccination timepoints, which is consistent with waning T cell responses.

The chain joins TRBV5-1 to TRBJ1-3, with TRBD1 identical over 7 junction bases. The sequenced sample was CD4+ T cells from PBMCs cultured with SARS-CoV-2 spike peptides, obtained after COVID-19 vaccination. In light of the paper, this sample's cell subset or site label describes: SARS-CoV-2 spike overlapping peptide pool stimulation. The receptor was isolated from a human donor who received a COVID-19 vaccine. Some clones in this sample may be carry-over from other donors' samples. The CDR3 here reads CASRLGTDSGNTIYF. The base sequence is TGCGCCAGCAGGCTGGGGACAGACTCTGGAAACACCATATATTTT. Extended through the reference TRBV5-1 and TRBJ1-3 proteins, this CDR3 yields the full variable domain: KAGVTQTPRYLIKTRGQQVTLSCSPISGHRSVSWYQQTPGQGLQFLFEYFSETQRNKGNFPGRFSGRQFSNSRSEMNVSTLELGDSALYLCASRLGTDSGNTIYFGEGSWLTVV.